The present T cell receptor beta chain was sequenced within a study of long-term antiretroviral therapy in people with HIV. Trimming took 2 bases from V and 3 from J; bases not matched to a gene: 3. The germline CDR1 and CDR2 sequences are SGHTA and FQGTGA. The CDR3 loop spans 15 amino acids. General observations from the study: Clonal populations expanded prior to ART predominated within the repertoire at all time points. Even long-term ART left TRB diversity below transplant donor controls, despite gains.

Comments on this clone: Its target is unknown.

In the United States, treatment was given to all participants with HIV. Before DNA extraction, roughly 0.85-10 million cryopreserved PBMC were held in the samples. immunoSEQ v3.0 was run at survey level. Using immunoSEQ multiplex PCR, the repertoire was profiled, and TCRdb retains in-frame clones only, with some absent. The data show approximately 33,000 clones, over 75% seen once. The sequence was obtained from a man between 18 and 35 years old with HIV. The chain has TRBV7-3 and TRBJ2-3, with 9 positions matching TRBD2. Sequences were derived from unsorted PBMCs, sampled 0.8 years before starting antiretroviral therapy. CDR3 region: CASSLGAGGTDTQYF. As DNA, the CDR3 is TGTGCCAGCAGCTTAGGGGCGGGGGGGACAGATACGCAGTATTTT.